Below are 22 T cell receptor beta chains sequenced from a single sample in a study of blood T cell repertoires in COVID-19. TCRdb keeps only in-frame clones here, not all; method: immunoSEQ multiplex PCR. The table includes 500,000 or so clones, about 85% detected once. Sequenced material: PBMCs or T cells enriched from blood (not recorded which). The receptors were gathered from a woman aged 18-30 years who had recovered from COVID-19.

V and J are TRBV2 and TRBJ1-2; tentatively, D is TRBD1 (6 bases). Per the germline V gene, CDR1 is SNHLY and CDR2 is FYNNEI. With 0 bases removed from V and 5 bases from J, the gap between germline ends came to 10 bases. The CDR3 is 14 residues long. The CDR3 here is CASSEAGQTYGYTF. CDR3 DNA: TGTGCCAGCAGTGAAGCCGGACAGACTTATGGCTACACCTTC.

This chain joins TRBV5-6 and TRBJ1-5; D remains ambiguous. V gave up 0 bases and J gave up 4 bases, with 11 bases separating them. Germline CDR1 reads SGHDT; CDR2 reads YYEEEE. This CDR3 has 15 residues. The CDR3 bases are TGTGCCAGCAGCTTGGGTCGGGTCATTAATCAGCCCCAGCATTTT. Translating gives CASSLGRVINQPQHF.

This clone was counted ten times or more. V and J are TRBV10-1 and TRBJ1-1; D gene unclear. The germline V gene encodes CDR1 WNHNN and CDR2 SYGVQD (reference sequence). V was trimmed by 7 bases and J by 1 base, leaving 10 bases between them. The CDR3 has 13 amino acids. The CDR3 DNA reads TGCGCCAGCACCCCCAGATCGAACACTGAAGCTTTCTTT. It specifies CASTPRSNTEAFF.

This CDR3 is CASVPPGLAATDTQYF. CDR3 nucleotides: TGTGCCAGCGTACCTCCGGGACTAGCGGCCACAGATACGCAGTATTTT. The chain couples TRBV27 to TRBJ2-3; 11 bases line up with TRBD2. Trimming at V came to 8 bases and at J to 2 bases, leaving 9 bases not matched to a gene. The CDR3 consists of 16 residues. From germline, CDR1 is MNHEY and CDR2 SMNVEV (reference sequence).

This sequence joins TRBV25-1 and TRBJ2-1; weak D call: TRBD2 (6 bases). The CDR3 sequence is 17 residues long. Germline lookup yields CDR1 MGHDK and CDR2 SYGVNS. The germline V and J ends were trimmed by 5 bases and 3 bases, with 20 bases remaining between them. CDR3 nucleotide sequence: TGTGCCAGCAGTCCGTACACCCCGGGACTCATCTACAATGAGCAGTTCTTC. Translated: CASSPYTPGLIYNEQFF.

This clone was found a few times. The rearrangement uses TRBV5-1 and TRBJ1-2; TRBD1 is a possible D gene (5 bases). The ends were cut back, 3 bases at V and 3 bases at J, with 9 bases in the middle. CDR3 size: 13 residues. Germline V gene data show CDR1 as SGHRS and CDR2 as YFSETQ. The CDR3 sequence is CASSSDSDYGYTF. CDR3 nucleotides: TGCGCCAGCAGCTCCGACAGCGACTATGGCTACACCTTC.

The chain couples TRBV11-3 to TRBJ1-1, with D uncertain. V dropped 3 bases and J dropped 1 base, with 6 bases sitting between them. From germline, CDR1 is SGHNT and CDR2 YENEEA. The CDR3 extends over 13 amino acids. CDR3 in DNA: TGTGCCAGCAGCTTCCGGGAGAACACTGAAGCTTTCTTT. This encodes CASSFRENTEAFF.

This chain links TRBV19 with TRBJ1-2; D is perhaps TRBD1 (5 bases). Germline assignment: CDR1 LNHDA and CDR2 SQIVND (reference sequence). The CDR3 sequence is 12 residues long. V lost 5 bases, J lost 8 bases, and 12 bases lay in between. The CDR3 protein is CASSSGLDGYTF. Here the CDR3 DNA reads TGTGCCAGTAGTTCAGGGTTAGACGGCTACACCTTC.

The chain is built from TRBV11-2 and TRBJ1-5; 7 bases fit TRBD1. CDR1 SGHAT and CDR2 FQNNGV come from the germline V gene. CDR3 length equals 15 residues. V was pared by 3 bases and J by 2 bases, with 4 bases of the junction left unmatched. The CDR3 loop reads CASSLAGTGNQPQHF. CDR3 bases: TGTGCCAGCAGCTTGGCCGGGACAGGCAATCAGCCCCAGCATTTT. Filled out from reference TRBV11-2 and TRBJ1-5, the complete variable domain reads EAGVAQSPRYKIIEKRQSVAFWCNPISGHATLYWYQQILGQGPKLLIQFQNNGVVDDSQLPKDRFSAERLKGVDSTLKIQPAKLEDSAVYLCASSLAGTGNQPQHFGDGTRLSIL.

This rearrangement joins TRBV18 to TRBJ2-2; tentatively, D is TRBD1 (6 bases). This CDR3 contains 16 residues. V dropped 4 bases and J dropped 5 bases, with 17 bases sitting between them. Germline V gene lookup returns CDR1 KGHSH and CDR2 LQKENI. DNA of the CDR3: TGTGCCAGCTCACAGGACAGACCGACTCCGACCGGGGAGCTGTTTTTT. Residues: CASSQDRPTPTGELFF.

This chain joins TRBV4-1 and TRBJ2-1; TRBD2 matches 8 bases. This CDR3 is 19 amino acids long. V lost 4 bases to trimming and J lost 0 bases; unmatched junction nucleotides: 14. Germline V lookup: CDR1 MGHRA, CDR2 YSYEKL. CDR3 nucleotides: TGCGCCAGCAGCCTGCGGGGGGACACGGTCGCTAGCTCCTACAATGAGCAGTTCTTC. The encoded protein is CASSLRGDTVASSYNEQFF.

The chain employs TRBV7-2 and TRBJ1-3; unclear D gene. The CDR3 covers 12 residues. Germline V lookup: CDR1 SGHTA, CDR2 FQGNSA. V gave up 2 bases and J gave up 8 bases, with 7 bases separating them. This CDR3 reads CASSLNGDTIYF. For the CDR3, the DNA is TGTGCCAGCAGCTTAAACGGGGACACCATATATTTT.

This chain connects TRBV5-6 to TRBJ2-3, with TRBD1 matching 10 bases. Germline V gene lookup returns CDR1 SGHDT and CDR2 YYEEEE. The CDR3 sequence is 13 residues long. Trimming removed 0 bases from V and 13 bases from J; junction bases left unmatched: 5. CDR3 loop: CASSLVGTGVKYF. The CDR3 DNA is TGTGCCAGCAGCTTGGTTGGGACAGGGGTTAAGTATTTT.

This clone appeared a few times. The CDR3 protein is CASSSVQEGLLYGYTF. The CDR3 nucleotides read TGTGCCAGCAGCTCGGTGCAGGAGGGCCTACTCTATGGCTACACCTTC. This sequence joins TRBV7-9 and TRBJ1-2; the D is unclear. Germline CDR1 is SEHNR and CDR2 is FQNEAQ (reference sequence). V shed 4 bases and J shed 4 bases, with 19 bases lying between them. This CDR3 spans 16 amino acids.

The chain's CDR3 is CASSVEVSDSPLHF. The CDR3, as DNA: TGTGCCAGCAGTGTCGAGGTCTCGGATTCACCCCTCCACTTT. The chain joins TRBV6-4 to TRBJ1-6; D is uncertain. V dropped 4 bases and J dropped 8 bases, with 12 bases sitting between them. The V gene's germline CDR1 is MRHNA and CDR2 SNTAGT. The length of the CDR3 is 14 residues.

This clone appeared a single time. The chain uses TRBV10-1 and TRBJ1-1, with a weak D call TRBD1 (6 bases). The CDR3 length is 13 residues. Trimming took off 2 bases at V and 10 bases at J, with 14 bases between the two ends. Germline CDR1 and CDR2: WNHNN and SYGVQD (reference sequence). The CDR3 reads CASSEGRGWRAFF. The CDR3 DNA sequence: TGCGCCAGCAGTGAGGGCAGGGGATGGAGAGCTTTCTTT.

This CDR3 is CASSSGTGAYGYTF. The CDR3 DNA sequence: TGTGCCAGCAGCTCCGGGACAGGGGCTTATGGCTACACCTTC. The V and J genes are TRBV3-1 (or the pseudogene TRBV3-2) and TRBJ1-2; TRBD1 agrees at 10 bases. V lost 5 bases to trimming and J lost 5 bases; unmatched junction nucleotides: 5. The CDR3 spans 14 residues. Germline V lookup: CDR1 LGHDT, CDR2 YNNKEL (reference sequence).

The chain combines TRBV7-8 with TRBJ1-2; weak D call: TRBD1 (6 bases). This CDR3 is built from 17 residues. V was clipped by 0 bases and J by 3 bases, with 17 bases between them. Per germline, CDR1 SGHVS and CDR2 FQNEAQ. The CDR3 sequence: CASSLAYGGADDYGYTF. In nucleotides, the CDR3 is TGTGCCAGCAGCTTAGCCTACGGGGGGGCGGACGACTATGGCTACACCTTC. Using reference TRBV7-8 and TRBJ1-2 for the parts outside the CDR3, the full variable domain is GAGVSQSPRYKVAKRGQDVALRCDPISGHVSLFWYQQALGQGPEFLTYFQNEAQLDKSGLPSDRFFAERPEGSVSTLKIQRTQQEDSAVYLCASSLAYGGADDYGYTFGSGTRLTVV.

This clone was seen more than once but under ten times. The chain is built from TRBV15 and TRBJ1-1; D is possibly TRBD1 (6 bases). The CDR3 length is 16 residues. Germline V CDR1 and CDR2: LNHNV, YYDKDF (reference sequence). Trimming shortened V by 1 base and J by 0 bases, and 12 bases separated the two germline ends. The CDR3, as DNA: TGTGCCACCAGCAGAGGGGACCAGGGGATGAACACTGAAGCTTTCTTT. Translating it yields CATSRGDQGMNTEAFF.

The rearrangement links TRBV30 to TRBJ1-3; D gene uncertain. V gave up 4 bases and J gave up 2 bases, with 15 bases separating them. The CDR3 runs 15 residues. Germline CDR1 reads GTSNPN; CDR2 reads SVGIG (reference sequence). The CDR3 nucleotides are TGTGCCTGGACCATTGCCGACACGGCTGGAAACACCATATATTTT. As protein: CAWTIADTAGNTIYF.

The chain employs TRBV3-1 (or the pseudogene TRBV3-2) and TRBJ1-1; D is undetermined. The CDR3 length is 14 residues. V lost 3 bases and J lost 1, with 9 bases in between. Germline V gene data show CDR1 as LGHDT and CDR2 as YNNKEL (reference sequence). This CDR3 is CASSHNGGNTEAFF. CDR3 DNA sequence: TGTGCCAGCAGCCATAACGGCGGGAACACTGAAGCTTTCTTT.

This clone showed up just once. The rearrangement joins TRBV19 to TRBJ2-3; TRBD1 matches 9 bases. Germline V CDR1 and CDR2: LNHDA, SQIVND (reference sequence). The CDR3 sequence is 15 residues long. V was clipped by 6 bases and J by 3 bases; unmatched bases: 7. CDR3 bases: TGTGCCAGTAGCTCGGACAGGGGCAAAACAGATACGCAGTATTTT. This translates into CASSSDRGKTDTQYF.